The text below deals with one T cell receptor beta chain. Antigen unknown. This entry belongs to a study of T cell responses to AZD1222 COVID-19 vaccine. Study-level information: Whether given at about 4 or about 12 weeks, second doses were pooled.

Assay used: immunoSEQ multiplex PCR; TCRdb lists only in-frame clones, some missing. The repertoire holds about 130,000 clones, with roughly 82% as singletons. With 4 bases clipped from V and 9 bases from J, the junction kept 5 bases outside the gene matches. There are 15 residues in the CDR3. Germline V gives CDR1 MNHEY, CDR2 SVGAGI. Study results and caveats: Donors were chiefly white British, with a greater number of females, and clonal diversity was perhaps underestimated. Reportedly, nearly half of unique spike TCRs recognized epitopes outside B.1.351/B.1.1.7 mutations. Among vaccine-associated CD4 TCRs, coverage spanned spike, with dominance at 160-218 and 743-854.

This sequence originates from an adult in good health. J is TRBJ2-1 and V is TRBV6-5; 14 nucleotides agree with TRBD2. The sequences come from peripheral blood, collected on day 0 of AZD1222 vaccination. The CDR3 DNA is TGTGCCAGCAGTTGGGGACTAGCGGGGGCTAGTGAGCAGTTCTTC. As protein: CASSWGLAGASEQFF.